This TCR beta chain was captured in a study of beta chain features in type 1 diabetes (dated by TCRdb to 2017 to 2018). Context from the whole study: No differences in mean age, gender distribution, total cell number or subset yield were found between patients and healthy donors. A total of roughly 99,000,000 sorted cells were examined across all samples, and the number of cells per subset was strongly correlated with RNA yield. Whereas all 30 or so donors provided naive and central memory subsets, regulatory and stem cell-like memory subsets were isolated from just 8 patients and roughly 8 healthy donors. In the study, recently diagnosed type 1 diabetes patients and matched healthy donors were compared on the TCRB repertoires of their sorted circulating CD4+ T cell subsets. General conclusions and limits of the study: Type 1 diabetes patients showed a moderate but significant shortening of TCRB CDR3 length in all four CD4+ subsets. Because cDNA rather than genomic DNA was sequenced, highly expressing activated cells could have been over-represented, although no difference in activation and CD3 levels was found between groups. Naive, central memory and regulatory TCRB repertoires appeared to be more alike among patients than among healthy donors. Because small numbers of individuals were included in the HLA sub-analyses, any influence of HLA type on TCRB rearrangement was left unresolved. Fewer insertions and more nucleotide deletions at VDJ recombination sites were observed in patients with type 1 diabetes, implying thymic rearrangement abnormalities. Shorter templates might be favored by PCR, yet because patient and control samples were amplified and corrected together, any such skew would affect both groups equally.

A single peripheral blood draw of around 100 mL on average was collected from each donor into heparinised tubes. A BD FACSAria II was used to sort naive, central memory, regulatory and stem cell-like memory CD4+ T cells with a panel that included CD45RO, CCR7, CD25, CD127, CD95 and CD27. Purity was above 95% for every sorted population. PBMCs were separated immediately by Lymphoprep density gradient centrifugation and were stained directly, without being cultured. So that batch effects would be minimized, each experiment stained and sorted samples in pairs, pairing one healthy donor with one patient. The CDR3 runs 16 amino acids, cysteine and phenylalanine included. The retained sequence is limited to the CDR3, 48 bases, with the frame set at the first base. Germline trimming amounts to 1 base on V and 9 bases on J, with 11 as the count of junction bases outside the gene matches. The germline V gene (reference sequence) sets CDR1 to LNHDA and CDR2 to SQIVND.

This clone was seen repeatedly, ten times or more. The antigen it binds to is not known. No quality values exist for individual bases; no much larger clone is one base distant. The entire isolated RNA was reverse transcribed using the High Capacity cDNA Reverse Transcription Kit, and thus expressed TCRB transcripts were sequenced. Deep immunoSEQ sequencing was applied to naive, central memory and regulatory T cell samples, giving an average of roughly 3.6 million total reads per sample. After sorted cells were lysed in RLT buffer, RNA was extracted with DNase-treated RNeasy Micro or Mini kits, with the choice depending on cell number. To prevent cross-contamination, each cell subset was processed individually, whereas patient and healthy donor samples were processed jointly. The immunoSEQ multiplex PCR was used to amplify TCRB sequences from cDNA, generating 87-bp fragments that spanned the CDR3 region. Sequencing of the amplicons was performed on the Illumina HiSeq platform. In the paper's pipeline: Synthetic template baselines were used to correct PCR bias computationally, reads within Hamming distance 2 were collapsed together, and singletons that could not be merged were discarded. Reads were aligned against IMGT so that V, D and J genes, CDR3 length and insertions or deletions at six rearrangement sites could be assigned. Within each subset, clonotype counts were normalized to the number of sorted cells before true diversity and Gini coefficients were calculated with the tcR R package. Repertoire sharing was quantified using the overlap coefficient calculated on TCRB nucleotide sequences. Not all clones reach the TCRdb copy of this immuneACCESS table, which keeps in-frame sequences only. Checked studies attribute under half of the gap to unresolved V genes and leave the rest unexplained. V and J calls and clone size follow that table, whereas D and trimming were derived from the DNA. The sample data list 250,000 to 350,000 clones, and 12% to 15% of these were observed just once. 6.7% of the sample lies in the top ten.

Sequenced input: central memory CD4+ T cells from blood. The sequence is built from TRBV19 and TRBJ2-1, and 8 bases in between align with TRBD2. The receptor comes from a man aged 30 to 39 in good health. The CDR3 has the sequence CASSIGAAGVKTEQFF. The DNA reads TGTGCCAGTAGTATAGGAGCAGCGGGAGTGAAGACTGAGCAGTTCTTC.